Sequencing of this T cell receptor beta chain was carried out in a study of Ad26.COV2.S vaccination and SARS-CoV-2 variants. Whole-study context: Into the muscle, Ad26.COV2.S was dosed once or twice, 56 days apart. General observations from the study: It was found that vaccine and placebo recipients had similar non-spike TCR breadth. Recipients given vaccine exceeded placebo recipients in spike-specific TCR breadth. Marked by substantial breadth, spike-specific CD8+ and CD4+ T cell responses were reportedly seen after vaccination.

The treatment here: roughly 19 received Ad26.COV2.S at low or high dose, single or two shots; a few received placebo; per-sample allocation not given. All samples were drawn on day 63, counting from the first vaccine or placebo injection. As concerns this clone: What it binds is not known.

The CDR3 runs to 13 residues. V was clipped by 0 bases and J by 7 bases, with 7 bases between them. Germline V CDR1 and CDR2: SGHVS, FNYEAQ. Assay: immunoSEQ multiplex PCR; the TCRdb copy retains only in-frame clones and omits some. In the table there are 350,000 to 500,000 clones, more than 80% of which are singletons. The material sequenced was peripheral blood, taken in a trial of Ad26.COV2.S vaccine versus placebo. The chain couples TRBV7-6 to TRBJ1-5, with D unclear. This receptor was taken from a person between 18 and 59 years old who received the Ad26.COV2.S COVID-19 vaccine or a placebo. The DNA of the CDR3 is TGTGCCAGCAGCTTAGCCGACGGACAGCCCCAGCATTTT. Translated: CASSLADGQPQHF.